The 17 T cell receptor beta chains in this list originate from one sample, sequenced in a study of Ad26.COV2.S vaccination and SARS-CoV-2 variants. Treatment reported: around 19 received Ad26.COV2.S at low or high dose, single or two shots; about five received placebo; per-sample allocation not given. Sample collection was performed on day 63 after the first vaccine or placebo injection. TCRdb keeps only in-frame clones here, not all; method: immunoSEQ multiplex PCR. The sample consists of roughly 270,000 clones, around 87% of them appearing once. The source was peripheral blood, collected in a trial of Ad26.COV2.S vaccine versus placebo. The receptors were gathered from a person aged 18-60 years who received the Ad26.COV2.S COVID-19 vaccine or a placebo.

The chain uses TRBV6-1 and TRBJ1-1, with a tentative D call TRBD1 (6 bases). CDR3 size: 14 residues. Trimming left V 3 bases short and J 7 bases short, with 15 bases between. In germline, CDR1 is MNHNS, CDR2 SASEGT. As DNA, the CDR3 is TGTGCCAGCAGTGACCGGCGACAGGTGGGTGAAGCTTTCTTT. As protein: CASSDRRQVGEAFF.

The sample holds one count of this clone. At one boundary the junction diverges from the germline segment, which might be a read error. CDR3 sequence reads: CASSLAVITDTQYF. For the CDR3, the DNA is TGTGCCAGCAGCCTAGCGGTAATCACAGATACGCAGTATTTT. The chain has TRBV7-9 and TRBJ2-3; 7 bases are shared with TRBD2. Germline V gene lookup returns CDR1 SEHNR and CDR2 FQNEAQ (reference sequence). CDR3 size: 14 residues.

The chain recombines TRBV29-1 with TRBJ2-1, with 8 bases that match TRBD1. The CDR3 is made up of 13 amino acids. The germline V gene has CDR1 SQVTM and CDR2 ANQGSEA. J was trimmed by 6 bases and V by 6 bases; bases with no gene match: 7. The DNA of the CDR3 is TGCAGCGTCGACAGGGGTCATTTCAATGAGCAGTTCTTC. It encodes CSVDRGHFNEQFF.

The CDR3 DNA is TGTGCCAGCAGTTACTCCAGGGGCCGGACCGGGGAGCTGTTTTTT. Amino acids: CASSYSRGRTGELFF. V and J are TRBV6-5 and TRBJ2-2; the D gene is possibly TRBD1 (6 bases). Germline V CDR1 and CDR2: MNHEY, SVGAGI. V dropped 0 bases and J dropped 5 bases, with 10 bases sitting between them. The CDR3 runs 15 residues.

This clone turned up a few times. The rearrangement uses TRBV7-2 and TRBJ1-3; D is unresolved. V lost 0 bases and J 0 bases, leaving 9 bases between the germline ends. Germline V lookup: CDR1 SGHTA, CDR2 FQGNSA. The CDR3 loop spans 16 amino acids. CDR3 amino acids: CASSLATRISGNTIYF. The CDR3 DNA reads TGTGCCAGCAGCTTAGCGACCAGAATCTCTGGAAACACCATATATTTT.

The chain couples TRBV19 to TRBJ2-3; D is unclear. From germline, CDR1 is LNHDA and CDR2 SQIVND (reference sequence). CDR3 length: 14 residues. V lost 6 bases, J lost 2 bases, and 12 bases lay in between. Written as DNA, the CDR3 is TGTGCCAGTAGCCTTCCCGAGGCCACAGATACGCAGTATTTT. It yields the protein CASSLPEATDTQYF.

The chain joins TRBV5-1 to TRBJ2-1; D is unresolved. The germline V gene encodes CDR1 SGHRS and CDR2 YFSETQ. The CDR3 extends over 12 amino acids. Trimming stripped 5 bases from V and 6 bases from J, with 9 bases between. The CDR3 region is CASSLASNEQFF. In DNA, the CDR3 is TGCGCCAGCAGTCTCGCCAGCAATGAGCAGTTCTTC.

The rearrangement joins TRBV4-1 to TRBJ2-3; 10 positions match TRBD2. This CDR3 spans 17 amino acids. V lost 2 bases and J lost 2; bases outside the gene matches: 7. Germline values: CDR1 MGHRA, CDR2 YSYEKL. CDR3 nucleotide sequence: TGCGCCAGCAGCCAAACATTAGCGGGGGGTACCACAGATACGCAGTATTTT. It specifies CASSQTLAGGTTDTQYF.

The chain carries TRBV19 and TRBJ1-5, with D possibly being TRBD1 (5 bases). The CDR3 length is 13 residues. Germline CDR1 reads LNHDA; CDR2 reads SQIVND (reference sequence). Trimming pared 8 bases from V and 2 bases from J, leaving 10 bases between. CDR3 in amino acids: CASSGPRNQPQHF. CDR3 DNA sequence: TGTGCCAGTTCGGGACCTCGCAATCAGCCCCAGCATTTT.

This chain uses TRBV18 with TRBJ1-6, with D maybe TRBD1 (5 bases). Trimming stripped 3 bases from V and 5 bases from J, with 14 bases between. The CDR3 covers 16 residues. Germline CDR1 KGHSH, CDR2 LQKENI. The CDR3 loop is CASSPGAGADNSPLHF. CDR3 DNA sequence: TGTGCCAGCTCACCCGGGGCCGGGGCGGATAATTCACCCCTCCACTTT.

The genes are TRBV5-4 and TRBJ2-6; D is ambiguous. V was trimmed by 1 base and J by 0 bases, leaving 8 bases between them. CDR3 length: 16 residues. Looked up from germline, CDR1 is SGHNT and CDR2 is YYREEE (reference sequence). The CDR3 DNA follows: TGTGCCAGCAGCTTGAATGGATTCTCTGGGGCCAACGTCCTGACTTTC. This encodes CASSLNGFSGANVLTF.

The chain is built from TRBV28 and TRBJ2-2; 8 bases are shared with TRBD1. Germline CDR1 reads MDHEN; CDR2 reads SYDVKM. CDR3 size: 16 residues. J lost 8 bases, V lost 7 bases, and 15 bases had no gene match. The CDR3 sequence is CASMGSQGAGKGELFF. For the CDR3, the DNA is TGTGCCAGCATGGGGAGCCAGGGGGCCGGAAAAGGGGAGCTGTTTTTT.

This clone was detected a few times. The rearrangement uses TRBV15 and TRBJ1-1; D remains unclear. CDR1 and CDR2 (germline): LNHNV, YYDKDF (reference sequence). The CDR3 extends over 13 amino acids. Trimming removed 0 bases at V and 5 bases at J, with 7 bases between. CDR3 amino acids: CATSRDSQTEAFF. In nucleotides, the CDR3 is TGTGCCACCAGCAGAGACAGTCAAACTGAAGCTTTCTTT.

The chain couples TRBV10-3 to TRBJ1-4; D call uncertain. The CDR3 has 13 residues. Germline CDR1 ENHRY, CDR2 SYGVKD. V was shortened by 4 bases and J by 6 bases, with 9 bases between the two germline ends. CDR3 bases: TGTGCCATCAGTGGAGCCGAATATGAAAAACTGTTTTTT. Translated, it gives CAISGAEYEKLFF.

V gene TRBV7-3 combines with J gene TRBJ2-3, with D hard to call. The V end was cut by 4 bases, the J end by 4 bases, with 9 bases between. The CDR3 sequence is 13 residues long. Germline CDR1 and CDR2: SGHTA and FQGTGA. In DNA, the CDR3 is TGTGCCAGCAGCTCAACAGCGTCAGATACGCAGTATTTT. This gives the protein CASSSTASDTQYF. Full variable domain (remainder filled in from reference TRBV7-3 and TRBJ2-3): GAGVSQTPSNKVTEKGKYVELRCDPISGHTALYWYRQSLGQGPEFLIYFQGTGAADDSGLPNDRFFAVRPEGSVSTLKIQRTERGDSAVYLCASSSTASDTQYFGPGTRLTVL.

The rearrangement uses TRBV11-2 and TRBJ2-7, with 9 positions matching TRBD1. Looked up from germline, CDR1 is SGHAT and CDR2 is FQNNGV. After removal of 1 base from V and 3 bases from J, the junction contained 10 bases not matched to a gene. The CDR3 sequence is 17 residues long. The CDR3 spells CASSLVVTDRGYYEQYF. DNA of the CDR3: TGTGCCAGCAGCTTAGTTGTAACTGACAGGGGGTACTACGAGCAGTACTTC.

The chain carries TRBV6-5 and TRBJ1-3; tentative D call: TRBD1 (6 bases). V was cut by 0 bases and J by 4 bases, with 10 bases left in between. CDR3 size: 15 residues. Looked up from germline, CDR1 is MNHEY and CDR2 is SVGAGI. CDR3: CASSYSGGQGNTIYF. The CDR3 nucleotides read TGTGCCAGCAGTTACTCTGGGGGCCAAGGAAACACCATATATTTT.